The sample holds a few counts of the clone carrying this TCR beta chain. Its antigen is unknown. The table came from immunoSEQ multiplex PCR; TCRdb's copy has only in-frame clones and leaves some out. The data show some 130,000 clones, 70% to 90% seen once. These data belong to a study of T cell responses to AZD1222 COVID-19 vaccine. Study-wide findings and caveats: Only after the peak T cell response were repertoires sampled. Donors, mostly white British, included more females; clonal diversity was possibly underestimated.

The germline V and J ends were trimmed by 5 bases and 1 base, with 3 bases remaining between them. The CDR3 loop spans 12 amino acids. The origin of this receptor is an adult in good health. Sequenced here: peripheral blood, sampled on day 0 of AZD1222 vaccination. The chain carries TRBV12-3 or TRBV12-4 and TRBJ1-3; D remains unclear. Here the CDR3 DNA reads TGTGCCAGCAGTCCTTCTGGAAACACCATATATTTT. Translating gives CASSPSGNTIYF.